One and the same sample provided the 24 T cell receptor beta chains below, sequenced in a study of CXCR3-negative and CXCR3-positive naive CD8 T cells. Whole-study findings and limits: Naive cells positive for CXCR3 carried more hydrophobic TRB CDR3s than CXCR3-negative ones.

The study made its TRB cDNA libraries by 5' RACE, adding UMI labels. TCRdb derives one entry per CDR3 protein from the 5' RACE reads, leaving out DNA. The table for this sample gives 75,000 to 100,000 distinct CDR3 sequences. No antigen has been identified for these receptors. The sample consisted of naive CXCR3+ CD8+ T cells from blood. Subset here: CD45RO-CCR7+CD27+CD95- naive CD8+ T cells expressing CXCR3 (TNR3+). The receptors were gathered from a human donor in good health. Some clones in this sample may be carry-over from other donors' samples.

The chain has TRBV20-1 and TRBJ1-2; TCRdb reports TRBD1, a call that lacks DNA to check it against. CDR1 is DFQATT and CDR2 is SNEGSKA in the germline V gene (reference sequence). There are 11 residues in the CDR3. The CDR3 sequence: CSARAGTAPPF.

V gene TRBV29-1 combines with J gene TRBJ2-2; without DNA, the TCRdb call of TRBD1 cannot be checked. CDR3 length: 16 residues. CDR1 is SQVTM and CDR2 is ANQGSEA in the germline V gene. The chain's CDR3 is CSVEDVGGMNTGELFF.

The rearrangement links TRBV29-1 to TRBJ2-3; TCRdb names TRBD1, which stays unverified in the absence of DNA. Looked up from germline, CDR1 is SQVTM and CDR2 is ANQGSEA. The CDR3 is 12 amino acids. CDR3: CSVPGNTDTQYF.

The J gene is TRBJ2-6, the V gene TRBV4-3. From germline, CDR1 is LGHNA and CDR2 YSLEER. This CDR3 has 16 amino acids. The CDR3 reads CASSPSSSSGANVLTF.

CDR3 sequence: CASSSVGGTHGGRTDTQYF. The V and J genes are TRBV7-9 and TRBJ2-3; the D call from TCRdb, TRBD1, cannot be confirmed without DNA. CDR3 length: 19 residues. Germline lookup yields CDR1 SEHNR and CDR2 FQNEAQ (reference sequence).

V and J are TRBV30 and TRBJ2-7. Germline V lookup: CDR1 GTSNPN, CDR2 SVGIG (reference sequence). The CDR3 covers 11 residues. The CDR3 loop reads CAWSVGYEQYF. Filled out from reference TRBV30 and TRBJ2-7, the complete variable domain reads SQTIHQWPATLVQPVGSPLSLECTVEGTSNPNLYWYRQAAGRGLQLLFYSVGIGQISSEVPQNLSASRPQDRQFILSSKKLLLSDSGFYLCAWSVGYEQYFGPGTRLTVT.

This chain connects TRBV4-1 to TRBJ2-7; TCRdb's D call, TRBD2, is unchecked because there is no DNA. CDR1 is MGHRA, CDR2 YSYEKL, per germline. This CDR3 comprises 14 residues. The CDR3 loop is CASSQNTIGYEQYF.

This sequence joins TRBV7-9 and TRBJ1-2. CDR1 SEHNR and CDR2 FQNEAQ come from the germline V gene (reference sequence). This CDR3 has 14 residues. CDR3 sequence: CASSPPADNYGYTF.

V is TRBV12-3 or TRBV12-4 and J is TRBJ1-1; the D call of TRBD1 rests on TCRdb alone, since no DNA is present to check it. This CDR3 has 12 residues. This CDR3 reads CASSLAGQEAFF.

The rearrangement joins TRBV29-1 to TRBJ2-7; the D gene TCRdb calls, TRBD2, cannot be checked with no DNA. CDR3 length: 13 residues. Germline CDR1 is SQVTM and CDR2 is ANQGSEA. CDR3 region: CSAGGHGNYEQYF.

The chain combines TRBV7-9 with TRBJ2-7; TCRdb calls TRBD1, which cannot be checked without DNA. Germline assignment: CDR1 SEHNR and CDR2 FQNEAQ (reference sequence). CDR3 length: 14 residues. The CDR3 here is CASSRGDSTYEQYF.

J is TRBJ2-3 and V is TRBV7-8; TCRdb's D call, TRBD1, is unchecked because there is no DNA. Germline-derived CDR1 and CDR2 are SGHVS and FQNEAQ. CDR3 length: 14 amino acids. The CDR3 sequence: CASSWRQGTDTQYF. Based on the CDR3 plus reference TRBV7-8 and TRBJ2-3, the full variable domain is GAGVSQSPRYKVAKRGQDVALRCDPISGHVSLFWYQQALGQGPEFLTYFQNEAQLDKSGLPSDRFFAERPEGSVSTLKIQRTQQEDSAVYLCASSWRQGTDTQYFGPGTRLTVL.

The V gene is TRBV6-5, the J gene TRBJ2-1. There are 14 residues in the CDR3. The V gene's germline CDR1 is MNHEY and CDR2 SVGAGI. CDR3 protein: CASNKQTSYNEQFF.

The chain links TRBV19 to TRBJ1-1; TCRdb calls TRBD1, which cannot be checked without DNA. Germline CDR1 LNHDA, CDR2 SQIVND (reference sequence). There are 16 residues in the CDR3. CDR3 region: CASSIAGGRGATEAFF.

The chain joins TRBV7-2 to TRBJ1-1. Germline V gene sequence: CDR1 SGHTA, CDR2 FQGNSA. The CDR3 runs 13 residues. This chain's CDR3 is CASSLADGTEAFF. Full variable domain (outside the CDR3, taken from reference TRBV7-2 and TRBJ1-1): GAGVSQSPSNKVTEKGKDVELRCDPISGHTALYWYRQSLGQGLEFLIYFQGNSAPDKSGLPSDRFSAERTGGSVSTLTIQRTQQEDSAVYLCASSLADGTEAFFGQGTRLTVV.

This chain links TRBV29-1 with TRBJ2-2; TCRdb's D call of TRBD1 is untestable without DNA. This CDR3 has 12 amino acids. Per germline, CDR1 SQVTM and CDR2 ANQGSEA. CDR3 region: CSVPAPTGELFF.

CDR3 residues: CSARQGEWEKLFF. J is TRBJ1-4 and V is TRBV20-1; TCRdb designates TRBD1, a call that cannot be tested without DNA. Germline V gene lookup returns CDR1 DFQATT and CDR2 SNEGSKA (reference sequence). This CDR3 has 13 amino acids.

The V call is TRBV7-9, the J call TRBJ2-5; the TCRdb D gene call, TRBD1, has no DNA to confirm it. From germline, CDR1 is SEHNR and CDR2 FQNEAQ (reference sequence). The CDR3 length is 17 residues. This CDR3 reads CASSLGYRVDQQETQYF.

The rearrangement uses TRBV28 and TRBJ2-5; the TRBD1 assignment by TCRdb is unverifiable without DNA. The germline gives CDR1 MDHEN, CDR2 SYDVKM. The CDR3 length is 16 residues. This CDR3 is CASSLIGTGGQETQYF.

This chain uses TRBV28 with TRBJ2-4; checking the TCRdb D call of TRBD1 is not possible without DNA. The CDR3 covers 11 residues. Germline V gene lookup returns CDR1 MDHEN and CDR2 SYDVKM. The CDR3 spells CASSMDRNQYF.

The rearrangement joins TRBV7-9 to TRBJ2-1. The CDR3 has 11 amino acids. Germline CDR1 is SEHNR and CDR2 is FQNEAQ (reference sequence). The CDR3 here is CASSTLGEQFF.

The chain recombines TRBV20-1 with TRBJ1-2. Per the germline V gene, CDR1 is DFQATT and CDR2 is SNEGSKA (reference sequence). This CDR3 comprises 12 residues. CDR3: CSARVENYGYTF.

V is TRBV12-3 or TRBV12-4 and J is TRBJ2-1; TCRdb returns TRBD1, unconfirmable since there is no DNA. The CDR3 is made up of 15 amino acids. CDR3 loop: CATNDARGPYNEQFF.

The rearrangement links TRBV5-1 to TRBJ2-7; the D gene TCRdb calls, TRBD2, cannot be checked with no DNA. Per the germline V gene, CDR1 is SGHRS and CDR2 is YFSETQ. This CDR3 contains 15 residues. CDR3 in amino acids: CASSLGLAGVYEQYF.